The source of this T cell receptor (beta chain) is a study of blood T cell repertoires in COVID-19. Germline CDR1 is MDHEN and CDR2 is SYDVKM. The CDR3 is made up of 14 amino acids. V was clipped by 7 bases and J by 6 bases; unmatched bases: 7. Here immunoSEQ multiplex PCR was the method, and the copy in TCRdb shows in-frame clones only, minus some. The sample has some 300,000 clones; about 90% are singletons. J is TRBJ2-5 and V is TRBV28; 11 nucleotides match TRBD2. Sequencing was performed on peripheral blood. The clonotype was recovered from a woman aged 45-65 years with COVID-19, enrolled during active disease. In nucleotides, the CDR3 is TGTGCCAGCAATAGCGGGAGGGCCGAGAAGACCCAGTACTTC. This gives the protein CASNSGRAEKTQYF.